The rows below give T cell receptor beta chains drawn from one sample of a study of blood T cell repertoires in COVID-19. TCRdb's copy holds only in-frame clones and misses some; the assay was immunoSEQ multiplex PCR. The sample holds about 76,000 clones; around nine tenths are singletons and the top ten take more than 7.5%. Material: peripheral blood. The receptors were gathered from a young man with acute or convalescent COVID-19. Both conserved end residues are part of each CDR3. A D gene is named only where the DNA matches it firmly. Clone size is not always given. Where it is, it says once, few, many or a class for expanded clones.

j_gene	abundance	d_gene	v_gene	CDR3aa	CDR3nt
TRBJ2-2	once	-	TRBV10-3	CAISESAYTGELFF	TGTGCCATCAGTGAGTCAGCGTACACCGGGGAGCTGTTTTTT
TRBJ2-7	-	-	TRBV19	CASSMRSPGKFYEQYF	TGTGCCAGTAGTATGCGTTCCCCAGGGAAGTTTTACGAGCAGTACTTC
TRBJ1-2	few	TRBD1	TRBV28	CASSQGQGTSGYTF	TGTGCCAGCAGTCAGGGACAGGGAACTTCTGGCTACACCTTC
TRBJ1-3	-	-	TRBV23-1	CASSRFTGKVSGNTIYF	TGCGCCAGCAGTCGCTTCACAGGGAAGGTCTCTGGAAACACCATATATTTT
TRBJ1-2	-	-	TRBV2	CASSEAPRGYTF	TGTGCCAGCAGTGAAGCTCCCAGGGGCTACACCTTC
TRBJ2-7	-	TRBD2	TRBV28	CASSPGTRPYEQYF	TGTGCCAGCAGCCCCGGGACTAGACCCTACGAGCAGTACTTC
TRBJ2-5	-	TRBD2	TRBV7-2	CASSLASGRAETQYF	TGTGCCAGCAGCTTAGCTAGCGGGAGGGCAGAGACCCAGTACTTC
TRBJ1-2	once	TRBD1	TRBV7-2	CASSSPRQGAMGYTF	TGTGCCAGCAGTTCCCCGAGACAGGGGGCTATGGGCTACACCTTC
TRBJ2-7	-	-	TRBV7-5	CVRSLGYPGAYEQYF	TGTGTCAGAAGCTTAGGGTATCCGGGGGCCTACGAGCAGTACTTC
TRBJ2-7	-	TRBD2	TRBV5-4	CASSRGGGTSTYEQYF	TGTGCCAGCAGCCGAGGAGGGGGGACTAGTACCTACGAGCAGTACTTC
TRBJ2-7	-	-	TRBV3-1/TRBV3-2	CASSQKGHLGPYYEQYF	TGTGCCAGCAGCCAAAAAGGTCACCTTGGGCCTTACTACGAGCAGTACTTC
TRBJ2-7	few	TRBD1	TRBV28	CASRRQGAMGEQYF	TGTGCCAGCAGAAGACAGGGGGCAATGGGCGAGCAGTACTTC
TRBJ2-7	-	TRBD2	TRBV5-1	CASSLAELASGSYEQYF	TGCGCCAGCAGCTTGGCCGAATTGGCTAGCGGTTCCTACGAGCAGTACTTC
TRBJ2-1	-	TRBD1	TRBV28	CASERTGRLNEQFF	TGTGCCAGCGAGAGGACAGGGAGGTTGAATGAGCAGTTCTTC
TRBJ2-2	-	-	TRBV4-1	CASSHLGGTGELFF	TGCGCCAGCAGCCACCTGGGGGGTACCGGGGAGCTGTTTTTT
TRBJ2-5	-	TRBD2	TRBV5-6	CASMAGGGETQYF	TGTGCCAGCATGGCGGGAGGGGGGGAGACCCAGTACTTC
TRBJ2-7	-	-	TRBV28	CASRETDYEQYF	TGTGCCAGCCGGGAGACAGACTACGAGCAGTACTTC
TRBJ2-5	-	TRBD2	TRBV7-2	CASSQYTSGQETQYF	TGTGCCAGCAGCCAATATACTAGCGGACAAGAGACCCAGTACTTC
TRBJ2-3	-	-	TRBV5-4	CASSLTGISTDTQYF	TGTGCCAGCAGCTTGACAGGGATTAGCACAGATACGCAGTATTTT
TRBJ2-4	-	TRBD1	TRBV20-1	CSASEGARDIQYF	TGCAGTGCTAGTGAGGGGGCCAGGGACATTCAGTACTTC
TRBJ2-1	-	-	TRBV11-2	CASSLQVQAQFF	TGTGCCAGCAGCTTGCAGGTCCAGGCGCAGTTCTTC
TRBJ1-5	few	-	TRBV10-3	CAISWEGNQPQHF	TGTGCCATCAGTTGGGAGGGGAATCAGCCCCAGCATTTT
TRBJ2-2	-	-	TRBV30	CALKTVNTGELFF	TGTGCCCTAAAGACAGTGAACACCGGGGAGCTGTTTTTT
TRBJ1-3	-	TRBD1	TRBV25-1	CASSERLGQGASRNTIYF	TGTGCCAGCAGTGAAAGATTAGGGCAGGGGGCGTCCCGAAACACCATATATTTT
TRBJ2-7	-	TRBD2	TRBV18	CASSPVSGRQQYF	TGTGCCAGCTCACCAGTTAGCGGGAGACAGCAGTACTTC
TRBJ2-5	-	-	TRBV7-9	CASHRTQETQYF	TGTGCCAGCCACAGGACCCAAGAGACCCAGTACTTC
TRBJ1-2	-	TRBD1	TRBV19	CASSKTGAITLYGYTF	TGTGCCAGTAGTAAGACAGGGGCCATCACCCTCTATGGCTACACCTTC
TRBJ1-6	-	TRBD1	TRBV6-1	CASTGGNSPLHF	TGTGCCAGTACAGGGGGCAATTCACCCCTCCACTTT
TRBJ2-1	once	-	TRBV12-3/TRBV12-4	CAIGVEQFF	TGTGCCATCGGTGTCGAGCAGTTCTTC
TRBJ2-2	once	TRBD1	TRBV4-1	CASSRPGQGRAGELFF	TGCGCCAGCAGCCGACCGGGACAGGGGAGGGCCGGGGAGCTGTTTTTT
TRBJ2-1	-	-	TRBV2	CASGPGTDNEQFF	TGTGCCAGCGGACCCGGGACTGACAATGAGCAGTTCTTC
TRBJ1-3	once	-	TRBV11-2	CASSPNRSPGNTIYF	TGTGCCAGCAGCCCGAACAGGTCGCCTGGAAACACCATATATTTT
TRBJ2-3	-	TRBD1	TRBV4-3	CASSQYRGFRTDTQYF	TGCGCCAGCAGCCAGTACAGGGGATTTCGCACAGATACGCAGTATTTT
TRBJ1-2	-	-	TRBV4-1	CASSQGDRGVRGYTF	TGCGCCAGCAGCCAAGGGGATCGGGGGGTTCGCGGCTACACCTTC
TRBJ2-7	-	-	TRBV28	CASRRTLSYEQYF	TGTGCCAGCAGGCGCACACTATCCTACGAGCAGTACTTC
TRBJ1-5	few	TRBD1	TRBV6-5	CASSMSGTGDQPQHF	TGTGCCAGCAGTATGTCCGGGACAGGAGACCAGCCCCAGCATTTT
TRBJ1-1	-	-	TRBV10-2	CASSDRDTEAFF	TGCGCCAGCAGTGACAGGGACACTGAAGCTTTCTTT
TRBJ2-3	-	TRBD2	TRBV13	CASSSGTSSTDTQYF	TGTGCCAGCAGCTCCGGGACTAGCTCGACAGATACGCAGTATTTT
TRBJ2-1	once	-	TRBV30	CAWSSGQGRNEQFF	TGTGCCTGGAGTAGCGGGCAAGGTCGCAATGAGCAGTTCTTC
TRBJ2-7	-	-	TRBV7-9	CASSFSGYEQYF	TGTGCCAGCAGCTTTTCAGGCTACGAGCAGTACTTC